This T cell receptor (beta chain) appears in the sequencing data of a study of STAT3 mutations in large granular lymphocyte leukemia. Findings and limits, study-wide: At least one immunodominant TCR beta clonotype appeared in every T-cell large granular lymphocyte leukemia patient. Suggested: STAT3 mutation was not the ancestral event for these clonal expansions.

A note on this clone: What it binds is not known.

Assay used: immunoSEQ multiplex PCR; TCRdb lists only in-frame clones, some missing. The data show tens of thousands of clones, about 74% seen once. From germline, CDR1 is SGHTA and CDR2 FQGNSA. Trimming removed 5 bases from V and 4 bases from J, with 11 bases in between. The CDR3 extends over 13 amino acids. The sequence derives from a woman aged 45-65 years with T-cell large granular lymphocyte leukemia. Some clones in this sample may be carry-over from other donors' samples. The sample consisted of peripheral blood mononuclear cells. This chain uses TRBV7-2 with TRBJ1-2, with TRBD1 as a possible D gene (6 bases). The CDR3 loop reads CASSVGQFYGYTF. The DNA of the CDR3 is TGTGCCAGCAGCGTCGGACAGTTCTATGGCTACACCTTC. Complete variable domain (other parts from reference TRBV7-2 and TRBJ1-2): GAGVSQSPSNKVTEKGKDVELRCDPISGHTALYWYRQSLGQGLEFLIYFQGNSAPDKSGLPSDRFSAERTGGSVSTLTIQRTQQEDSAVYLCASSVGQFYGYTFGSGTRLTVV.